A selection of T cell receptor beta chains follows, all from one sample in a study of technical replicates of blood from a few donors. TCRdb's table, derived via immunoSEQ multiplex PCR, lists solely in-frame clones and lacks some. The sample records 70,000 to 95,000 clones, approximately 95% being singletons. The sequenced sample was T cells isolated from PBMCs. The receptors derive from a human donor in good health. The CDR3 runs from the conserved cysteine through the conserved F or W. The D gene is left open where the match is weak. A clone size is listed for some rows: how often the clone was seen (once, few, many), or a class if it is expanded.

D gene	V gene	clone size	J gene	CDR3 protein	CDR3 DNA
-	TRBV5-1	-	TRBJ2-7	CASSLGVLARSSYEQYF	TGCGCCAGCAGCTTGGGGGTACTAGCCCGAAGCTCCTACGAGCAGTACTTC
TRBD1	TRBV10-3	-	TRBJ1-3	CAIHADRAYSGNTIYF	TGTGCCATCCATGCCGACAGGGCGTACTCTGGAAACACCATATATTTT
TRBD1	TRBV25-1	-	TRBJ2-2	CASTEPPPTGGHTGELFF	TGTGCCAGCACCGAACCCCCCCCCACAGGGGGTCACACCGGGGAGCTGTTTTTT
TRBD1	TRBV5-8	-	TRBJ1-2	CASSPGQGPYGYTF	TGTGCCAGCAGCCCGGGACAGGGACCCTATGGCTACACCTTC
-	TRBV12-5	-	TRBJ2-1	CASGRSGHSYNEQFF	TGTGCTAGTGGCCGAAGCGGGCACTCCTACAATGAGCAGTTCTTC
-	TRBV19	-	TRBJ1-5	CASSIGGGGQPQHF	TGTGCCAGTAGTATCGGCGGGGGAGGGCAGCCCCAGCATTTT
-	TRBV5-1	-	TRBJ1-4	CASSFFATNEKLFF	TGCGCCAGCAGCTTCTTCGCAACTAATGAAAAACTGTTTTTT
-	TRBV10-1	-	TRBJ2-7	CASRAGSSYEQYF	TGCGCCAGCAGGGCGGGGAGCTCCTACGAGCAGTACTTC
TRBD1	TRBV10-3	-	TRBJ2-2	CAISESSRGRLELFF	TGTGCCATCAGTGAGTCGAGCAGGGGGCGGTTGGAGCTGTTTTTT
-	TRBV7-9	-	TRBJ1-1	CASSFRGNTEAFF	TGTGCCAGCAGCTTTAGAGGGAACACTGAAGCTTTCTTT
TRBD1	TRBV18	-	TRBJ1-1	CASSPGQTEAFF	TGTGCCAGCTCCCCGGGACAGACTGAAGCTTTCTTT
-	TRBV10-2	-	TRBJ1-5	CASMRAVGQPQHF	TGCGCCAGCATGAGGGCGGTGGGTCAGCCCCAGCATTTT
TRBD2	TRBV7-9	-	TRBJ2-7	CASSLSSGASSYEQYF	TGTGCCAGCAGCTTATCAAGCGGGGCAAGCTCCTACGAGCAGTACTTC
-	TRBV4-1	-	TRBJ1-5	CASSRLGLSNQPQHF	TGCGCCAGCAGCCGCCTGGGACTCAGCAATCAGCCCCAGCATTTT
-	TRBV5-6	-	TRBJ2-7	CASSLGSHYEQYF	TGTGCCAGCAGCCTCGGGAGCCACTACGAGCAGTACTTC
TRBD1	TRBV5-8	-	TRBJ1-2	CASSRDRASWGYTF	TGTGCCAGCAGTCGGGACAGGGCATCCTGGGGCTACACCTTC
-	TRBV27	-	TRBJ2-3	CASSLASGTDTQYF	TGTGCCAGCAGTTTGGCTAGCGGCACAGATACGCAGTATTTT
-	TRBV30	-	TRBJ1-5	CAWSRPLDNQPQHF	TGTGCCTGGAGTCGGCCCCTAGACAATCAGCCCCAGCATTTT
-	TRBV11-2	once	TRBJ1-5	CASSLDRLKPQHF	TGTGCCAGCAGCTTAGATCGGTTGAAGCCCCAGCATTTT
-	TRBV6-5	-	TRBJ1-5	CASRPKTAGNQPQHF	TGTGCCAGCAGACCTAAGACAGCCGGAAATCAGCCCCAGCATTTT
-	TRBV5-1	-	TRBJ2-1	CASSLADRLSSYNEQFF	TGCGCCAGCAGCTTAGCCGACAGATTAAGTTCCTACAATGAGCAGTTCTTC
TRBD2	TRBV18	-	TRBJ2-7	CASSPIGSGSKVYEQYF	TGTGCCAGCTCACCGATCGGTAGCGGGAGTAAGGTCTACGAGCAGTACTTC
TRBD2	TRBV29-1	-	TRBJ2-1	CSGLAGGYNEQFF	TGCAGCGGACTAGCGGGGGGGTACAATGAGCAGTTCTTC
-	TRBV18	-	TRBJ1-3	CASSPQWTPGNTIYF	TGTGCCAGCTCACCACAGTGGACACCAGGAAACACCATATATTTT
TRBD1	TRBV4-1	-	TRBJ1-2	CASSQEGQGFNYGYTF	TGCGCCAGCAGCCAAGAGGGACAGGGGTTTAACTATGGCTACACCTTC
TRBD1	TRBV19	-	TRBJ1-1	CASRRGDRGTNTEAFF	TGTGCCAGTAGAAGGGGGGACAGGGGAACTAACACTGAAGCTTTCTTT
-	TRBV11-2	-	TRBJ2-2	CASSSTGSVGSGELFF	TGTGCCAGCAGCTCAACAGGGTCGGTAGGATCCGGGGAGCTGTTTTTT
TRBD1	TRBV5-5	once	TRBJ2-2	CASSTSRRGQIDGELFF	TGTGCCAGCAGCACGTCCCGCAGGGGGCAGATCGACGGGGAGCTGTTTTTT
TRBD2	TRBV27	-	TRBJ2-1	CASSFYFRPGTSGYNEQFF	TGTGCCAGCAGTTTTTACTTCCGTCCCGGGACTAGCGGATACAATGAGCAGTTCTTC
TRBD1	TRBV6-1	-	TRBJ1-4	CASSVDRGRGANEKLFF	TGTGCCAGCAGTGTAGACAGGGGGCGGGGAGCTAATGAAAAACTGTTTTTT
TRBD1	TRBV28	-	TRBJ2-5	CASSLWKAGGETQYF	TGTGCCAGCAGTTTATGGAAGGCAGGGGGCGAGACCCAGTACTTC
-	TRBV6-4	-	TRBJ1-5	CASSQTARNQPQHF	TGTGCCAGCAGCCAGACAGCCCGCAATCAGCCCCAGCATTTT
-	TRBV7-2	-	TRBJ2-4	CASSLALSRVLAKNIQYF	TGTGCCAGCAGCTTAGCCCTCTCCCGGGTTCTGGCCAAAAACATTCAGTACTTC
TRBD2	TRBV27	-	TRBJ2-7	CASSSIRLAGGFYEQYF	TGTGCCAGCAGTTCCATCCGCCTAGCGGGAGGGTTCTACGAGCAGTACTTC
-	TRBV13	-	TRBJ1-1	CASSWGGSNTEAFF	TGTGCCAGCAGCTGGGGGGGCTCGAACACTGAAGCTTTCTTT
TRBD1	TRBV11-3	-	TRBJ1-6	CASSLANRGSYNSPLHF	TGTGCCAGCAGCTTAGCCAACAGGGGTTCCTATAATTCACCCCTCCACTTT
-	TRBV18	-	TRBJ2-5	CASSPVDGGQETQYF	TGTGCCAGCTCCCCCGTTGACGGCGGGCAAGAGACCCAGTACTTC
-	TRBV7-6	-	TRBJ2-7	CASSSSTKEQYF	TGTGCCAGCAGCTCGAGCACTAAAGAGCAGTACTTC
-	TRBV29-1	-	TRBJ2-7	CSVERDLGGEQYF	TGCAGCGTTGAGAGGGACCTAGGGGGAGAGCAGTACTTC
-	TRBV20-1	few	TRBJ1-4	CSATEGTVFF	TGCAGTGCAACCGAGGGAACGGTGTTTTTT
TRBD1	TRBV6-5	-	TRBJ1-2	CASSYGTGNYGYTF	TGTGCCAGCAGTTATGGGACAGGCAACTATGGCTACACCTTC
TRBD1	TRBV10-1	-	TRBJ1-1	CASSEGTGYTEAFF	TGCGCCAGCAGTGAGGGGACAGGGTACACTGAAGCTTTCTTT
TRBD1	TRBV11-3	-	TRBJ1-6	CASSRLTGLSSYNSPLHF	TGTGCCAGCAGCCGTCTGACAGGGCTTTCCTCCTATAATTCACCCCTCCACTTT
-	TRBV6-8	-	TRBJ2-4	CASSGEALIRNIQYF	TGTGCCAGCAGTGGAGAAGCGCTGATTCGTAACATTCAGTACTTC
-	TRBV11-2	-	TRBJ1-5	CASSLSGSKYSNQPQHF	TGTGCCAGCAGCTTAAGTGGCAGTAAATATAGCAATCAGCCCCAGCATTTT
-	TRBV11-3	-	TRBJ2-2	CASSGQQGRDLASNTGELFF	TGTGCCAGCAGCGGTCAACAGGGTCGCGACTTGGCTTCGAACACCGGGGAGCTGTTTTTT
-	TRBV6-1	-	TRBJ1-5	CASVLGHLNQPQHF	TGTGCCAGCGTGCTGGGACACCTCAATCAGCCCCAGCATTTT